This record concerns one T cell receptor (beta chain) sequence. What it recognizes is unknown. This CDR3 is built from 13 residues. Germline CDR1 is SQVTM and CDR2 is ANQGSEA. Trimming took 5 bases from V and 0 from J; bases not matched to a gene: 0. This entry is derived from a study of T cells in Graves' hyperthyroidism and ophthalmopathy. Overall study: Upon initial diagnosis and before any treatment, peripheral blood was collected.

TCR beta CDR3 regions were amplified from RNA transcripts. The primer set for the first-round RT-PCR of the TCR CDR3 was HTBI. A single record per CDR3 protein comes from TCRdb applying MiXCR to the multiplex PCR reads. The repertoire holds over 350,000 distinct CDR3 sequences, more than 12% seen once, with around 27% in the top ten. Findings and limits, study-wide: Separating ophthalmopathy from stable hyperthyroidism was achieved by a 13 V-J model.

The sequenced sample was blood. The chain recombines TRBV29-1 with TRBJ2-1; TRBD2 aligns across 8 bases. The sequence was obtained from a middle-aged man with Graves' ophthalmopathy. As DNA, the CDR3 is TGCAGCGTTAGCGGGAGCTCCTACAATGAGCAGTTCTTC. This gives the protein CSVSGSSYNEQFF.